This entry lists 29 T cell receptor beta chains sequenced from one sample in a study of regulatory T cells in long-lasting Graves disease (dated by TCRdb to the early 2020s). This sample's time point label indicates: persistent/refractory GD, antithyroid drugs over 5 years with positive TRAb. For both TCR sequencing and RNA sequencing, RNA was extracted from PBMCs in TRIzol. Library preparation was by multiplex PCR. The sample was run on an Illumina HiSeq 4000. CDR3 regions were amplified by Arm-PCR with iRepertoire HTBI primers to construct TCR beta libraries. The public reads were quality trimmed at Q25 with fastp and then assembled into clones with MiXCR by TCRdb, keeping productive beta chains. Duplicate CDR3 protein sequences are folded into a single record with the most common DNA and genes. In this sample the table shows 700,000 or so distinct CDR3 sequences, around 30% of which occur a single time. The top ten clonotypes cover under 50% of the sample.

The source material was peripheral blood mononuclear cells (PBMCs), sampled when the disease was refractory, from a patient treated with antithyroid drugs. These receptors were taken from a female donor with Graves disease.

In this sample, this clonotype turned up many times. The chain uses TRBV29-1 and TRBJ2-7; TRBD2 matches 9 bases. This CDR3 region has 14 residues. Germline loops: CDR1 SQVTM, CDR2 ANQGSEA. The V and J ends lost 7 bases and 2 bases, in that order; junction bases with no gene match: 9. The DNA for the CDR3 is TGCAGCGCCTTAGCGGGAGAGTCGGCCTACGAGCAGTACTTC. Translated, it gives CSALAGESAYEQYF.

This clonotype was found many times. The rearrangement links TRBV12-3 or TRBV12-4 to TRBJ1-5; perhaps TRBD1 as D (6 bases). The CDR3 has 14 residues. V lost 5 bases to trimming and J lost 5 bases, with 13 bases between them. The CDR3 is CASSDTGTDQPQHF. Written as DNA, the CDR3 is TGTGCCAGCAGTGACACAGGGACGGATCAGCCCCAGCATTTT.

The chain recombines TRBV4-2 with TRBJ2-7; D may be TRBD2 (5 bases). The CDR3 runs to 12 residues. CDR1 and CDR2 from the germline V gene are LGHNA and YNFKEQ. Trimming shortened V by 8 bases and J by 6 bases, and 14 bases separated the two germline ends. The CDR3 DNA is TGTGCCAGCGGTTCTACTCGGGGCGAGCAGTACTTC. Translated, it gives CASGSTRGEQYF.

The J gene is TRBJ2-7, the V gene TRBV7-2; perhaps TRBD1 as D (6 bases). This CDR3 is 14 amino acids long. The germline V and J ends were trimmed by 1 base and 4 bases, with 11 bases remaining between them. Germline V CDR1 and CDR2: SGHTA, FQGNSA. CDR3 sequence reads: CASSLVGDIYEQYF. The CDR3 DNA is TGTGCCAGCAGCTTAGTTGGGGACATTTACGAGCAGTACTTC. The entire variable domain, with the rest obtained from reference TRBV7-2 and TRBJ2-7, is as follows: GAGVSQSPSNKVTEKGKDVELRCDPISGHTALYWYRQSLGQGLEFLIYFQGNSAPDKSGLPSDRFSAERTGGSVSTLTIQRTQQEDSAVYLCASSLVGDIYEQYFGPGTRLTVT.

The chain joins TRBV27 to TRBJ2-1; 8 bases are shared with TRBD2. With V trimmed by 5 bases and J by 8 bases, 14 bases remained unmatched. CDR3 length: 16 amino acids. Germline V lookup: CDR1 MNHEY, CDR2 SMNVEV (reference sequence). In DNA, the CDR3 is TGTGCCAGCAGTCAAGTCGGGGTAGCGGGACTCTATGAGCAGTTCTTC. Translation: CASSQVGVAGLYEQFF.

V gene TRBV7-9 combines with J gene TRBJ1-1; D uncertain. V lost 1 base and J lost 0, with 15 bases in between. Germline V gene data show CDR1 as SEHNR and CDR2 as FQNEAQ (reference sequence). The CDR3 loop spans 17 amino acids. This CDR3 is CASSLGGRRTVNTEAFF. Here the CDR3 DNA reads TGTGCCAGCAGCTTAGGAGGGCGGCGAACCGTGAACACTGAAGCTTTCTTT.

This clonotype has a count of ten or more. This chain uses TRBV11-1 with TRBJ2-7; 9 bases match TRBD1. The CDR3 covers 15 residues. CDR1 and CDR2 from the germline V gene are SGHAT and FQDESV (reference sequence). Trimming cost V 5 bases and J 0 bases; bases outside gene matches: 5. The CDR3 DNA reads TGTGCCAGCAGCCCCTTGACAGGGGGCTCCTACGAGCAGTACTTC. Its protein is CASSPLTGGSYEQYF.

Only a few counts were recorded for this clonotype. V gene TRBV6-1 combines with J gene TRBJ1-1; the D is unclear. The CDR3 totals 14 residues. From germline, CDR1 is MNHNS and CDR2 SASEGT. The V gene lost 7 bases and the J gene lost 0 bases, with 12 bases spanning the gap. The CDR3 DNA sequence: TGTGCCAGCAAGAATAACGACTTGAACACTGAAGCTTTCTTT. This translates into CASKNNDLNTEAFF.

The gene calls are TRBV6-2 or TRBV6-3 and TRBJ2-3, with 9 nucleotides matching TRBD2. J gave up 2 bases and V 0 bases, and 3 bases lay outside the gene matches. Germline V lookup: CDR1 MNHEY, CDR2 SVGEGT. This CDR3 has 16 amino acids. The CDR3 DNA follows: TGTGCCAGCAGTTACTCTAGGACTAGCGCCACAGATACGCAGTATTTT. Protein product: CASSYSRTSATDTQYF.

About this clonotype itself: At one boundary the junction diverges from the germline segment, which might be a read error. This chain connects TRBV11-2 to TRBJ2-7; D is perhaps TRBD1 (6 bases). This CDR3 has 12 residues. In germline, CDR1 is SGHAT, CDR2 FQNNGV. The CDR3 reads CASGLGAYEQYF. Written as DNA, the CDR3 is TGTGCCAGCGGCTTGGGGGCTTACGAGCAGTACTTC.

This clonotype was counted ten times or more. The rearrangement uses TRBV2 and TRBJ2-4; D possibly matches TRBD1 or TRBD2 (6 bases each). This CDR3 contains 13 residues. Germline-derived CDR1 and CDR2 are SNHLY and FYNNEI. V lost 4 bases, J lost 6 bases, and 10 bases lay in between. CDR3 residues: CASSAGAVNIQYF. The CDR3 DNA sequence: TGTGCCAGCAGTGCGGGGGCTGTAAACATTCAGTACTTC. Full variable domain (missing parts from reference TRBV2 and TRBJ2-4): EPEVTQTPSHQVTQMGQEVILRCVPISNHLYFYWYRQILGQKVEFLVSFYNNEISEKSEIFDDQFSVERPDGSNFTLKIRSTKLEDSAMYFCASSAGAVNIQYFGAGTRLSVL.

This clonotype was observed a handful of times. The chain links TRBV12-3 or TRBV12-4 to TRBJ2-5, with 7 bases matching TRBD2. Trimming cost V 2 bases and J 6 bases; bases outside gene matches: 9. This CDR3 spans 15 amino acids. CDR3 amino acids: CASSLSREVVKTQYF. CDR3 in DNA: TGTGCCAGCAGTTTATCCCGGGAGGTTGTAAAGACCCAGTACTTC.

This clonotype was detected many times. Here the CDR3 reads CASSSLTGWNSPLHF. The CDR3 coding sequence is TGTGCCAGCAGTTCCCTAACAGGGTGGAATTCACCCCTCCACTTT. The chain is built from TRBV12-3 or TRBV12-4 and TRBJ1-6; a weak D match, TRBD1 (6 bases). The V and J ends lost 4 bases and 7 bases respectively, with 14 bases between them. The CDR3 is 15 residues long.

The table lists this clonotype with many counts. The chain uses TRBV28 and TRBJ1-2; possibly TRBD1 for D (5 bases). CDR3 size: 15 residues. The V end lost 8 bases, the J end lost 8 bases, and 24 bases lay between the germline ends. Looked up from germline, CDR1 is MDHEN and CDR2 is SYDVKM. The CDR3: CASLTRGSLFWGYTF. The CDR3 DNA sequence: TGTGCCAGCCTCACTCGGGGCAGCCTATTTTGGGGCTACACCTTC.

The CDR3 region is CASSHPGNYNSPLHF. The DNA of the CDR3 is TGTGCCAGCAGCCACCCAGGAAACTATAATTCACCCCTCCACTTT. The chain is built from TRBV3-1 and TRBJ1-6; D unclear. CDR1 is LGHDT and CDR2 is YNNKEL in the germline V gene (reference sequence). Deletions cut 3 bases from V and 3 bases from J, with 9 bases between. CDR3 size: 15 residues.

A few counts support this clonotype. V is TRBV11-1 and J is TRBJ2-2; D gene unclear. The ends were cut back, 2 bases at V and 6 bases at J, with 7 bases in the middle. Germline CDR1 is SGHAT and CDR2 is FQDESV (reference sequence). The CDR3 sequence is 13 residues long. The CDR3 loop reads CASSLKASGELFF. DNA for the CDR3: TGTGCCAGCAGCTTAAAGGCCTCCGGGGAGCTGTTTTTT.

This clonotype was recorded a few times. The J gene is TRBJ1-2, the V gene TRBV6-1; the match to TRBD1 covers 7 bases. The CDR3 is made up of 15 amino acids. The V segment lost 2 bases and the J segment 5 bases; nucleotides outside the gene matches: 8. The germline CDR1 and CDR2 sequences are MNHNS and SASEGT. The CDR3 sequence: CASSESWGTVYGYTF. As DNA, the CDR3 is TGTGCCAGCAGTGAAAGTTGGGGGACAGTGTATGGCTACACCTTC.

Worth noting for this clonotype: At one end, the junction sequence differs from germline, possibly due to a read error. The rearrangement uses TRBV12-3 or TRBV12-4 and TRBJ2-4; D is unclear. There are 16 residues in the CDR3. The DNA of the CDR3 is TGTGCCAGCAGCCGCACCGAAGGGATTACCAAAAACGTTCAGTACTTC. Translation gives CASSRTEGITKNVQYF.

Ten or more counts support this clonotype. The J gene is TRBJ1-2, the V gene TRBV6-1; maybe TRBD1 (5 bases). The CDR3 is made up of 11 amino acids. Germline-derived CDR1 and CDR2 are MNHNS and SASEGT. Trimming cost V 11 bases and J 5 bases, with 12 bases left between them. The chain's CDR3 is CAPRDGYGYTF. In DNA, the CDR3 is TGTGCCCCCCGGGACGGTTATGGCTACACCTTC.

This clonotype was seen a handful of times. This chain connects TRBV29-1 to TRBJ1-2, with a tentative D call TRBD1 (5 bases). Germline V gene lookup returns CDR1 SQVTM and CDR2 ANQGSEA. The CDR3 is made up of 13 amino acids. Trimming pared 0 bases from V and 2 bases from J, leaving 7 bases between. This CDR3 is CSVEDHRNYGYTF. CDR3 coding DNA: TGCAGCGTTGAAGATCACAGGAACTATGGCTACACCTTC.

This clonotype was observed many times. The gene calls are TRBV2 and TRBJ1-1; D might be TRBD1 (5 bases). Trimming took 2 bases from V and 2 from J, leaving 12 bases between them. Germline CDR1 reads SNHLY; CDR2 reads FYNNEI. This CDR3 spans 15 amino acids. The CDR3: CASSETSTANTEAFF. For the CDR3, the DNA is TGTGCCAGCAGTGAAACTTCGACAGCTAACACTGAAGCTTTCTTT.

V is TRBV15 and J is TRBJ1-4; no firm D call. Germline CDR1 and CDR2: LNHNV and YYDKDF (reference sequence). The CDR3 is made up of 13 amino acids. The ends were cut back, 0 bases at V and 8 bases at J, with 7 bases in the middle. The CDR3 DNA sequence: TGTGCCACCAGCAGAGATTTGGAAGAAAAACTGTTTTTT. It yields the protein CATSRDLEEKLFF.

The V gene is TRBV13, the J gene TRBJ1-6; no clear D. This CDR3 has 15 residues. Germline V gives CDR1 PRHDT, CDR2 FYEKMQ (reference sequence). Trimming removed 1 base at V and 3 bases at J, with 7 bases between. CDR3 loop: CASSLERGYNSPLHF. The CDR3 bases are TGTGCCAGCAGCTTAGAACGGGGCTATAATTCACCCCTCCACTTT.

The table lists this clonotype with many counts. The chain carries TRBV2 and TRBJ2-7, with 8 bases identical to TRBD1. Germline V gene lookup returns CDR1 SNHLY and CDR2 FYNNEI. The CDR3 loop spans 14 amino acids. Trimming took 5 bases from V and 9 from J; bases not matched to a gene: 12. This CDR3 is CASSRTGPFLGQYF. Written as DNA, the CDR3 is TGTGCCAGCAGTCGGACAGGGCCCTTCCTGGGGCAGTACTTC.

This sequence joins TRBV6-2 or TRBV6-3 and TRBJ2-7, with a tentative D call TRBD1 (6 bases). The CDR3 loop spans 15 amino acids. Germline assignment: CDR1 MNHEY and CDR2 SVGEGT. Trimming cost V 2 bases and J 0 bases, with 11 bases left between them. CDR3: CASSYHRTDSYEQYF. CDR3 in DNA: TGTGCCAGCAGTTACCATAGGACAGACTCCTACGAGCAGTACTTC.

The rearrangement uses TRBV20-1 and TRBJ2-1; 16 bases line up with TRBD2. The germline CDR1 and CDR2 sequences are DFQATT and SNEGSKA (reference sequence). V trimming: 6 bases; J trimming: 5 bases; junction bases outside the gene matches: 10. The CDR3 is 17 amino acids. CDR3 DNA: TGCAGTGCACGGGGACTAGCGGGAGGGCCCTGGCACAATGAGCAGTTCTTC. This encodes CSARGLAGGPWHNEQFF.

The V gene is TRBV19, the J gene TRBJ2-1, with 12 nucleotides matching TRBD1. CDR3 length: 16 residues. Looked up from germline, CDR1 is LNHDA and CDR2 is SQIVND (reference sequence). With 5 bases clipped from V and 9 bases from J, the junction kept 11 bases outside the gene matches. The CDR3 reads CASSPTAGQGAVEQFF. The CDR3 nucleotides are TGTGCCAGTAGTCCGACTGCGGGACAGGGGGCGGTTGAGCAGTTCTTC.

Only a few counts were recorded for this clonotype. The chain employs TRBV20-1 and TRBJ1-2, with D tentatively TRBD1 (6 bases). CDR1 and CDR2 from the germline V gene are DFQATT and SNEGSKA (reference sequence). Trimming took off 0 bases at V and 7 bases at J, with 9 bases between the two ends. The CDR3 is 12 residues long. DNA of the CDR3: TGCAGTGCTAGAGAGAGGGGGTTTGGCTACACCTTC. Translated, it gives CSARERGFGYTF.

The chain combines TRBV9 with TRBJ1-2; 7 positions match TRBD1. The CDR3 is 14 residues long. After removal of 6 bases from V and 3 bases from J, the junction contained 8 bases not matched to a gene. Germline V gene lookup returns CDR1 SGDLS and CDR2 YYNGEE. The CDR3 DNA sequence: TGTGCCAGCACCTATCGACAGGGCGACTATGGCTACACCTTC. This codes for CASTYRQGDYGYTF.